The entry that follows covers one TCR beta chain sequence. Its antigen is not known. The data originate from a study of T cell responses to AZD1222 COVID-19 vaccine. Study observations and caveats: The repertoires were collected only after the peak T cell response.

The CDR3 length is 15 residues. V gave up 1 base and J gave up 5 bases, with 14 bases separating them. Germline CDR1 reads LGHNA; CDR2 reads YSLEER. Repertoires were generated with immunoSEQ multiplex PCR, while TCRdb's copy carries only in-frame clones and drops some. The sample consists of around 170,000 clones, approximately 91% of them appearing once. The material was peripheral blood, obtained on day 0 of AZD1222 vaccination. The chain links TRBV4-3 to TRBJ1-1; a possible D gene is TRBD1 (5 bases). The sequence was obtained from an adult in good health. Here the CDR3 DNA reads TGCGCCAGCAGCCAAGTCGGTCTGGGGCAGACTGAAGCTTTCTTT. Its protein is CASSQVGLGQTEAFF.